This T cell receptor (beta chain) was found in a study of OX40 agonist ivuxolimab in advanced cancers. Whole-study results and caveats: At 0.1 to 3.0 mg/kg, clonal expansion of CD4+ and CD8+ blood T cells had occurred by week 6. On average, a greater number of expanded clones characterised CD8+ T cells relative to CD4+. Certain nonresponders additionally had low normalized T-cell clonal expansion. Some of the lowest clonal expansion was seen in partial responders at 0.1-3.0 mg/kg.

A remark on this clone: As yet, its antigen is unknown.

Germline V gene data show CDR1 as SEHNR and CDR2 as FQNEAQ (reference sequence). Trimming left V 3 bases short and J 0 bases short, with 12 bases between. The CDR3 loop spans 16 amino acids. TCRdb's copy holds only in-frame clones and misses some; the assay was immunoSEQ multiplex PCR. The data show over 90,000 clones, 86% seen once. The receptor comes from an adult with an advanced solid tumor such as melanoma, head and neck, liver or kidney cancer. This specimen consisted of CD4+ or CD8+ T cells sorted from blood, obtained in a trial of the OX40 agonist ivuxolimab. The chain has TRBV7-9 and TRBJ1-5; D may be TRBD1 (6 bases). CDR3 protein: CASSLGSGASNQPQHF. In DNA form, the CDR3 reads TGTGCCAGCAGCTTGGGGTCAGGGGCTAGCAATCAGCCCCAGCATTTT.